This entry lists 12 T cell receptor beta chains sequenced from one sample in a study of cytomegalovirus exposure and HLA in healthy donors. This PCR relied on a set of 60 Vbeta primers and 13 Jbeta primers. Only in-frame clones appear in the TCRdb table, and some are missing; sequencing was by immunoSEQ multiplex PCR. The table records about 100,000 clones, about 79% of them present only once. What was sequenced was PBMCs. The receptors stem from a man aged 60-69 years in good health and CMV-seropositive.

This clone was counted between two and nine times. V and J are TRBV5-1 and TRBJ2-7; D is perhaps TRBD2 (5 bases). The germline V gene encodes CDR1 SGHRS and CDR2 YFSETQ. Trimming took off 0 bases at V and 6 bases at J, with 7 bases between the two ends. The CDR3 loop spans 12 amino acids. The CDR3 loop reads CASSLGGFEQYF. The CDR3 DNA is TGCGCCAGCAGCTTGGGAGGGTTCGAGCAGTACTTC. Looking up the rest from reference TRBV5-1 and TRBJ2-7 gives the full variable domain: KAGVTQTPRYLIKTRGQQVTLSCSPISGHRSVSWYQQTPGQGLQFLFEYFSETQRNKGNFPGRFSGRQFSNSRSEMNVSTLELGDSALYLCASSLGGFEQYFGPGTRLTVT.

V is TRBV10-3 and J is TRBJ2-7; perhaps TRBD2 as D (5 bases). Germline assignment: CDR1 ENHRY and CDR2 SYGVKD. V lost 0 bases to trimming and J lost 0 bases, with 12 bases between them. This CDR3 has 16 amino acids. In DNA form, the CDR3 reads TGTGCCATCAGTGAGTCCTGGACGGGGAGCTCCTACGAGCAGTACTTC. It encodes CAISESWTGSSYEQYF.

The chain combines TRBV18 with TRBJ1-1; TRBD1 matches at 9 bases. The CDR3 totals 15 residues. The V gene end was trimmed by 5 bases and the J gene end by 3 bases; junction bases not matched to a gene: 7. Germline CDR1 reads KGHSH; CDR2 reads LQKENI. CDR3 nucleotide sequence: TGTGCCAGCTCATCTAGACAGGGGGGGGACACTGAAGCTTTCTTT. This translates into CASSSRQGGDTEAFF.

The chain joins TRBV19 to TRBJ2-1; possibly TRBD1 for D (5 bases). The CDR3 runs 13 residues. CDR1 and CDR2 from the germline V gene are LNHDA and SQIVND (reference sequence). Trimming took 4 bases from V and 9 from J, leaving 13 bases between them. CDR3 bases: TGTGCCAGTAGTACGAACAGGATAAGTGAGCAGTTCTTC. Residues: CASSTNRISEQFF.

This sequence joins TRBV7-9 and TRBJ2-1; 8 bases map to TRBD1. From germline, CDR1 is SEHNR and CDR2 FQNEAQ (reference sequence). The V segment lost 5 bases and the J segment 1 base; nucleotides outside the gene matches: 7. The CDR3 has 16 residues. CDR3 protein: CASSLERTGSYNEQFF. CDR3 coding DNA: TGTGCCAGCAGCCTTGAACGGACAGGGTCCTACAATGAGCAGTTCTTC.

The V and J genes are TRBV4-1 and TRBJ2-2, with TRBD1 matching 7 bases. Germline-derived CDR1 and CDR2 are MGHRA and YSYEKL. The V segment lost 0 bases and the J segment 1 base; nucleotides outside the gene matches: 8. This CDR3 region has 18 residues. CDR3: CASSQDFYDRVNTGELFF. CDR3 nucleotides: TGCGCCAGCAGCCAAGACTTCTACGACAGGGTGAACACCGGGGAGCTGTTTTTT.

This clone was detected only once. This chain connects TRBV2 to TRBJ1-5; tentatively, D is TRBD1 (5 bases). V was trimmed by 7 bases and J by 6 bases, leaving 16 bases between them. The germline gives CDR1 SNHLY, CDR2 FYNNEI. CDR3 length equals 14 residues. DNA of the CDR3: TGTGCCAGCACGCAGGGTGGTTTTAGTCAGCCCCAGCATTTT. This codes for CASTQGGFSQPQHF.

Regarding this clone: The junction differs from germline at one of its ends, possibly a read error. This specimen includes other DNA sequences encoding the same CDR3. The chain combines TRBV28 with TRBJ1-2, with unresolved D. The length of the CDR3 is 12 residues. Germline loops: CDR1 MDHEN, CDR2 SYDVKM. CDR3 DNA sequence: TGCGCCAGCAGTTTAGAGGGCTATGGCTACACCTTC. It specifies CASSLEGYGYTF.

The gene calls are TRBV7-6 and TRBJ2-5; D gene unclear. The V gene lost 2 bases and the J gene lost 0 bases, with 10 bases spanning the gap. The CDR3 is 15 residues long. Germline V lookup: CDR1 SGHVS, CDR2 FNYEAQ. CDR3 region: CASSLYRRNQETQYF. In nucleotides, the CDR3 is TGTGCCAGCAGCTTATATAGGCGGAACCAAGAGACCCAGTACTTC. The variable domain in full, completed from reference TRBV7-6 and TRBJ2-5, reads GAGVSQSPRYKVTKRGQDVALRCDPISGHVSLYWYRQALGQGPEFLTYFNYEAQQDKSGLPNDRFSAERPEGSISTLTIQRTEQRDSAMYRCASSLYRRNQETQYFGPGTRLLVL.

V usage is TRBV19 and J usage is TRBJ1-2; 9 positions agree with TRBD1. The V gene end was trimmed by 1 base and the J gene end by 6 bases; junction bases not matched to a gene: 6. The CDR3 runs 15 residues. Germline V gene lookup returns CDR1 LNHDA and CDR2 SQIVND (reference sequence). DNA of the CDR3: TGTGCCAGTAGTATAGGGGACAGGGATCGCAATGGCTACACCTTC. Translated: CASSIGDRDRNGYTF.

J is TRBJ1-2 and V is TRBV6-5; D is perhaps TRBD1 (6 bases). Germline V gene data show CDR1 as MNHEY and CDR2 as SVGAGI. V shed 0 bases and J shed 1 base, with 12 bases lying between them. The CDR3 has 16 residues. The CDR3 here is CASSYSGGRGNYGYTF. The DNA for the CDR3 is TGTGCCAGCAGTTACTCGGGGGGGCGCGGTAACTATGGCTACACCTTC.

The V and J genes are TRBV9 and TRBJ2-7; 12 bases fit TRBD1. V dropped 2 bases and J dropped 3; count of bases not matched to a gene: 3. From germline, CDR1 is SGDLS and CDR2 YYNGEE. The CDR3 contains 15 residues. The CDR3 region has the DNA TGTGCCAGCAGCGTGGGGACAGGGGGCTACTACGAGCAGTACTTC. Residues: CASSVGTGGYYEQYF.